Listed below are T cell receptor beta chains from one sample, sequenced in a study of CD4 T cells in relation to SARS-CoV-2 and coronaviruses. Produced via immunoSEQ multiplex PCR; TCRdb's table is partial and in-frame only. The table has about 22,000 clones, less than 75% seen once; the top ten hold less than 20%. Antigens for these TCRs are unknown. The sequenced material came from CD4+ T cells from PBMCs, cultured in vitro. The source of these receptors is a human donor in good health. CDR3s include the opening cysteine and the closing phenylalanine or tryptophan. Each record gives: D gene, J gene, V gene, clone size, CDR3 DNA, CDR3 protein. D genes are given only for firm matches. Some rows have no size entry. The others give once, few or many, or a class for an expanded clone.

d_call: .; j_call: TRBJ2-2; v_call: TRBV19; clone_size: .; cdr3_nt: TGTGCCAGTAAGCCGCTTACCGGGGAGCTGTTTTTT; cdr3_aa: CASKPLTGELFF
d_call: TRBD1; j_call: TRBJ2-4; v_call: TRBV18; clone_size: .; cdr3_nt: TGTGCCAGCTCCATGGCGCCGGACAGGGCCATAGCCAAAAACATTCAGTACTTC; cdr3_aa: CASSMAPDRAIAKNIQYF
d_call: .; j_call: TRBJ1-1; v_call: TRBV6-2/TRBV6-3; clone_size: once; cdr3_nt: TGTGCCAGCAGTTACTACAGTGATTGGCCTTTCTTT; cdr3_aa: CASSYYSDWPFF
d_call: TRBD1; j_call: TRBJ2-7; v_call: TRBV5-6; clone_size: once; cdr3_nt: TGTGCCAGCAGCTTTACAGGGGGCGCGGGGGAGCAGTACTTC; cdr3_aa: CASSFTGGAGEQYF
d_call: .; j_call: TRBJ2-1; v_call: TRBV30; clone_size: .; cdr3_nt: TGTGCCTGGAGTAAGGCTTCCTCCTACAATGAGCAGTTCTTC; cdr3_aa: CAWSKASSYNEQFF
d_call: .; j_call: TRBJ2-3; v_call: TRBV12-3/TRBV12-4; clone_size: once; cdr3_nt: TGTGCCAGCAGTCCTCGGTCCGATACGCAGTATTTT; cdr3_aa: CASSPRSDTQYF
d_call: .; j_call: TRBJ2-1; v_call: TRBV19; clone_size: .; cdr3_nt: TGTGCCAGTAGTGCGGGGATTAATGAGCAGTTCTTC; cdr3_aa: CASSAGINEQFF
d_call: .; j_call: TRBJ2-2; v_call: TRBV2; clone_size: .; cdr3_nt: TGTGCCAGCAGTGGAGTGTTGAACACCGGGGAGCTGTTTTTT; cdr3_aa: CASSGVLNTGELFF
d_call: .; j_call: TRBJ1-4; v_call: TRBV29-1; clone_size: .; cdr3_nt: TGCAGCGTTGTAACTAATGAAAAACTGTTTTTT; cdr3_aa: CSVVTNEKLFF
d_call: .; j_call: TRBJ1-1; v_call: TRBV6-5; clone_size: few; cdr3_nt: TGTGCCAGCAGGGGGAAGACAGTCGGGAACACTGAAGCTTTCTTT; cdr3_aa: CASRGKTVGNTEAFF
d_call: .; j_call: TRBJ1-5; v_call: TRBV12-5; clone_size: .; cdr3_nt: TGTGCTAGTGGTTTGGGGATCCCGATGGCGGGGAATAAGGTAGGCAATCAGCCCCAGCATTTT; cdr3_aa: CASGLGIPMAGNKVGNQPQHF
d_call: .; j_call: TRBJ1-2; v_call: TRBV7-2; clone_size: .; cdr3_nt: TGTGCCAGCAGACACAACGGGCGCGGGGAGTATGGCTACACCTTC; cdr3_aa: CASRHNGRGEYGYTF
d_call: TRBD1; j_call: TRBJ2-1; v_call: TRBV7-2; clone_size: .; cdr3_nt: TGTGCCAGCAGCCTGGGACAGGGTCAGCATGAGCAGTTCTTC; cdr3_aa: CASSLGQGQHEQFF
d_call: .; j_call: TRBJ2-6; v_call: TRBV30; clone_size: .; cdr3_nt: TGTGCCTGGAGGCGCAGGGGGGGAGTGGGTGGGGCCAACGTCCTGACTTTC; cdr3_aa: CAWRRRGGVGGANVLTF
d_call: TRBD1; j_call: TRBJ1-2; v_call: TRBV5-1; clone_size: .; cdr3_nt: TGCGCCAGCAGCTCCGGACAGGGAGGGCCGGTACTATATGGCTACACCTTC; cdr3_aa: CASSSGQGGPVLYGYTF
d_call: .; j_call: TRBJ1-2; v_call: TRBV10-3; clone_size: .; cdr3_nt: TGTGCCATCAGTGAGCCCGACCGAGCCGGCTACACCTTC; cdr3_aa: CAISEPDRAGYTF
d_call: .; j_call: TRBJ1-4; v_call: TRBV9; clone_size: .; cdr3_nt: TGTGCCAGCAGCGTAGGGGCAACTGCAACTAATGAAAAACTGTTTTTT; cdr3_aa: CASSVGATATNEKLFF
d_call: .; j_call: TRBJ2-2; v_call: TRBV4-1; clone_size: .; cdr3_nt: TGCGCCAGCAGCCGGGGGCGGGGGGAGCTGTTTTTT; cdr3_aa: CASSRGRGELFF
d_call: TRBD1; j_call: TRBJ1-2; v_call: TRBV28; clone_size: .; cdr3_nt: TGTGCCAGCAGTTTGGACAGGGGATATGGCTACACCTTC; cdr3_aa: CASSLDRGYGYTF
d_call: .; j_call: TRBJ1-2; v_call: TRBV9; clone_size: .; cdr3_nt: TGTGCCAGCAGCCCTCGAGGTGGGGATTTTGGGAACTATGGCTACACCTTC; cdr3_aa: CASSPRGGDFGNYGYTF
d_call: .; j_call: TRBJ2-7; v_call: TRBV4-1; clone_size: .; cdr3_nt: TGCGCCAGCAGCCCCCCGGCAGGGCGGGGCTCCTACGAGCAGTACTTC; cdr3_aa: CASSPPAGRGSYEQYF
d_call: .; j_call: TRBJ2-2; v_call: TRBV6-5; clone_size: .; cdr3_nt: TGTGCCAGCAGTTACTCCCCAGGGAATCTCGGGGAGCTGTTTTTT; cdr3_aa: CASSYSPGNLGELFF
d_call: .; j_call: TRBJ2-2; v_call: TRBV10-1; clone_size: once; cdr3_nt: TGCGCCAGCAGTGGAGGGGAGGACACCGGGGAGCTGTTTTTT; cdr3_aa: CASSGGEDTGELFF
d_call: .; j_call: TRBJ1-3; v_call: TRBV13; clone_size: .; cdr3_nt: TGTGCCAGCAGTTTCGCTGGACAAGGCGGTCCTGGAAACACCATATATTTT; cdr3_aa: CASSFAGQGGPGNTIYF
d_call: .; j_call: TRBJ1-1; v_call: TRBV10-3; clone_size: .; cdr3_nt: TGTGCCACTCAGACGGACCCGAACACTGAAGCTTTCTTT; cdr3_aa: CATQTDPNTEAFF
d_call: TRBD2; j_call: TRBJ2-2; v_call: TRBV10-1; clone_size: few; cdr3_nt: TGCGCCAGCAGTGGAGCGGGACTAGCGGGAGTCGGGGAGCTGTTTTTT; cdr3_aa: CASSGAGLAGVGELFF
d_call: TRBD1; j_call: TRBJ1-1; v_call: TRBV2; clone_size: .; cdr3_nt: TGTGCCGACACAGGGGGCATTCAGAACACTGAAGCTTTCTTT; cdr3_aa: CADTGGIQNTEAFF
d_call: .; j_call: TRBJ2-2; v_call: TRBV5-1; clone_size: .; cdr3_nt: TGCGCCAGCAGCCCTGTATGGAGTGGCCCTGCGAACACCGGGGAGCTGTTTTTT; cdr3_aa: CASSPVWSGPANTGELFF
d_call: .; j_call: TRBJ2-2; v_call: TRBV5-1; clone_size: large; cdr3_nt: TGCGCCAGCAGCCAGGACAGAGTAAACACCGGGGAGCTGTTTTTT; cdr3_aa: CASSQDRVNTGELFF
d_call: .; j_call: TRBJ2-3; v_call: TRBV7-3; clone_size: .; cdr3_nt: TGTGCCAGCAGCTTTGGACTGAACACAGATACGCAGTATTTT; cdr3_aa: CASSFGLNTDTQYF
d_call: TRBD1; j_call: TRBJ1-6; v_call: TRBV9; clone_size: .; cdr3_nt: TGTGCCAGCAGCGGAAGACAGCCAGGGGGATCCTATAATTCACCCCTCCACTTT; cdr3_aa: CASSGRQPGGSYNSPLHF
d_call: .; j_call: TRBJ1-1; v_call: TRBV7-2; clone_size: once; cdr3_nt: TGTGCCAGCAGCTTAAGGTGGGACACTGAAGCTTTCTTT; cdr3_aa: CASSLRWDTEAFF
d_call: TRBD1; j_call: TRBJ2-7; v_call: TRBV6-5; clone_size: .; cdr3_nt: TGTGCCAGCCAGCGGCTTCAGGGGGCGGGATACGAGCAGTACTTC; cdr3_aa: CASQRLQGAGYEQYF
d_call: TRBD1; j_call: TRBJ1-5; v_call: TRBV19; clone_size: few; cdr3_nt: TGTGCCAGTAGTTCCACCCGGGACAGGGGGCGCGGCAATCAGCCCCAGCATTTT; cdr3_aa: CASSSTRDRGRGNQPQHF
d_call: .; j_call: TRBJ2-3; v_call: TRBV5-1; clone_size: once; cdr3_nt: TGCGCCAGCAGCTTGGACGGGACGCTTAGCACAGATACGCAGTATTTT; cdr3_aa: CASSLDGTLSTDTQYF
d_call: .; j_call: TRBJ1-1; v_call: TRBV18; clone_size: .; cdr3_nt: TGTGCCAGCTCACCAAACGCCCTGGGGGGGAGCACTGAAGCTTTCTTT; cdr3_aa: CASSPNALGGSTEAFF
d_call: .; j_call: TRBJ2-6; v_call: TRBV5-4; clone_size: .; cdr3_nt: TGTGCCAGCAGACATGACAGAAGCTCTGGGGCCAACGTCCTGACTTTC; cdr3_aa: CASRHDRSSGANVLTF
d_call: .; j_call: TRBJ2-2; v_call: TRBV4-1; clone_size: .; cdr3_nt: TGCGCCAGCAGACACCTTTACAGGAGCAACACCGGGGAGCTGTTTTTT; cdr3_aa: CASRHLYRSNTGELFF
d_call: TRBD2; j_call: TRBJ2-7; v_call: TRBV3-1/TRBV3-2; clone_size: .; cdr3_nt: TGTGCCAGCAGCCAGGGACTAGCGGGAGGCCCTGGCTCCTACGAGCAGTACTTC; cdr3_aa: CASSQGLAGGPGSYEQYF
d_call: .; j_call: TRBJ1-2; v_call: TRBV5-6; clone_size: .; cdr3_nt: TGTGCCAGCAGCTTGAGACGCGGGGCAGACTATGGCTACACCTTC; cdr3_aa: CASSLRRGADYGYTF
d_call: TRBD2; j_call: TRBJ2-2; v_call: TRBV5-1; clone_size: once; cdr3_nt: TGCGCCAGCAGCCCCAGGACTAGCGGGAGTGGAACCGGGGAGCTGTTTTTT; cdr3_aa: CASSPRTSGSGTGELFF
d_call: .; j_call: TRBJ2-7; v_call: TRBV7-9; clone_size: few; cdr3_nt: TGTGCCAGCAGCCCGTCGAATAAGAACGAGCAGTACTTC; cdr3_aa: CASSPSNKNEQYF
d_call: .; j_call: TRBJ2-7; v_call: TRBV7-2; clone_size: .; cdr3_nt: TGTGCCAGCAGCTTAGGTGGTTTGGAGGCCGAGCAGTACTTC; cdr3_aa: CASSLGGLEAEQYF
d_call: TRBD2; j_call: TRBJ2-1; v_call: TRBV27; clone_size: .; cdr3_nt: TGTGCCAGCAGCCCCGGGACTAGCGGGAACAATGAGCAGTTCTTC; cdr3_aa: CASSPGTSGNNEQFF
d_call: .; j_call: TRBJ1-2; v_call: TRBV19; clone_size: .; cdr3_nt: TGTGCCAGTAGTATAGGGGCAGGTCCCTATGGCTACACCTTC; cdr3_aa: CASSIGAGPYGYTF
d_call: .; j_call: TRBJ2-3; v_call: TRBV6-1; clone_size: .; cdr3_nt: TGTGCCAGCAGTGAACAGGGGGGGGGCACAGATACGCAGTATTTT; cdr3_aa: CASSEQGGGTDTQYF
d_call: TRBD1; j_call: TRBJ2-1; v_call: TRBV25-1; clone_size: .; cdr3_nt: TGTGCCAGCAGTAGTGGACAGGGTTTAGTTAATGAGCAGTTCTTC; cdr3_aa: CASSSGQGLVNEQFF
d_call: .; j_call: TRBJ2-7; v_call: TRBV11-2; clone_size: few; cdr3_nt: TGTGCCAGCAGCTTAGATTACGGACCATACGAGCAGTACTTC; cdr3_aa: CASSLDYGPYEQYF
d_call: .; j_call: TRBJ2-1; v_call: TRBV25-1; clone_size: .; cdr3_nt: TGTGCCAGCAGTGACGGACATTCCTACAATGAGCAGTTCTTC; cdr3_aa: CASSDGHSYNEQFF
d_call: .; j_call: TRBJ2-3; v_call: TRBV2; clone_size: .; cdr3_nt: TGTGCCAGCAGTGAAGCGCTTCCGGATACGCAGTATTTT; cdr3_aa: CASSEALPDTQYF
d_call: .; j_call: TRBJ2-3; v_call: TRBV4-1; clone_size: once; cdr3_nt: TGCGCCAGCAGCGAAGACCGAGGCACAGATACGCAGTATTTT; cdr3_aa: CASSEDRGTDTQYF
d_call: TRBD2; j_call: TRBJ2-7; v_call: TRBV5-4; clone_size: .; cdr3_nt: TGTGCCAGCAGCTGGGGGACTAGCGGCTACGAGCAGTACTTC; cdr3_aa: CASSWGTSGYEQYF
d_call: TRBD1; j_call: TRBJ1-2; v_call: TRBV4-1; clone_size: .; cdr3_nt: TGCGCCAGCAGCCAAGAGATTAGGGTACAGGGGGCGATTCATGGCTACACCTTC; cdr3_aa: CASSQEIRVQGAIHGYTF
d_call: .; j_call: TRBJ1-4; v_call: TRBV4-3; clone_size: .; cdr3_nt: TGCGCCAGCAGCAGGGACACGTCTAATGAAAAACTGTTTTTT; cdr3_aa: CASSRDTSNEKLFF
d_call: TRBD1; j_call: TRBJ2-5; v_call: TRBV5-1; clone_size: once; cdr3_nt: TGCGCCAGCAGCTCAGGTGGACAGGGGGCATCTTGGGCGGAGACCCAGTACTTC; cdr3_aa: CASSSGGQGASWAETQYF
d_call: .; j_call: TRBJ2-7; v_call: TRBV6-2/TRBV6-3; clone_size: .; cdr3_nt: TGTGCCAGCAGTTACTGGCGGGACGGAGGGTACGAGCAGTACTTC; cdr3_aa: CASSYWRDGGYEQYF
d_call: .; j_call: TRBJ2-7; v_call: TRBV14; clone_size: once; cdr3_nt: TGTGCCAGCAGCCCCGTCGGCGGGGACGAGCAGTACTTC; cdr3_aa: CASSPVGGDEQYF
d_call: TRBD1; j_call: TRBJ1-5; v_call: TRBV27; clone_size: few; cdr3_nt: TGTGCCAGCAGTCGAACCCAGGGGGGTCGAACTCAGCCCCAGCATTTT; cdr3_aa: CASSRTQGGRTQPQHF
d_call: TRBD2; j_call: TRBJ2-3; v_call: TRBV3-1/TRBV3-2; clone_size: .; cdr3_nt: TGTGCCAGCAGCCAAGTTACTAGCGGGGGTCCCGGGCAGTATTTT; cdr3_aa: CASSQVTSGGPGQYF